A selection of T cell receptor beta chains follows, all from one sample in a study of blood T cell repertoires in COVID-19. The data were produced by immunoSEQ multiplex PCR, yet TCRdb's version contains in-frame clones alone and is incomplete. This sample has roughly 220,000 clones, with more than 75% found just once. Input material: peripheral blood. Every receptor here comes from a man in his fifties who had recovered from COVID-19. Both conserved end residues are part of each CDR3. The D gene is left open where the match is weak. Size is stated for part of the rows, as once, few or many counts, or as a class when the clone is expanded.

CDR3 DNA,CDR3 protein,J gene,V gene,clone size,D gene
TGTGCCAGCAGCCTGACTAGCGGCGCAGATACGCAGTATTTT,CASSLTSGADTQYF,TRBJ2-3,TRBV7-9,few,TRBD2
TGTGCCTGCTCATCTTGGACAGGCAGCAATCAGCCCCAGCATTTT,CACSSWTGSNQPQHF,TRBJ1-5,TRBV30,-,TRBD1
TGTGCCAGCAGCGGGGGACTAGCGGGAGGTGGGAACTACGAGCAGTACTTC,CASSGGLAGGGNYEQYF,TRBJ2-7,TRBV11-2,-,TRBD2
TGTGCCAGCAGCTTAGGGGGGAGGGCCCTCTATGGCTACACCTTC,CASSLGGRALYGYTF,TRBJ1-2,TRBV7-2,-,-
TGTGCCAGCAAGCTTCAGGGGGCTGTGTTCTACACCTTC,CASKLQGAVFYTF,TRBJ1-2,TRBV6-5,-,TRBD1
TGTGCCAGCGGGCGGGCCGGCCTAGAGGGCAATGAGCAGTTCTTC,CASGRAGLEGNEQFF,TRBJ2-1,TRBV27,once,-
TGTGCCAGCAGCGGGGCAGGACAGGAGGACACTGAAGCTTTCTTT,CASSGAGQEDTEAFF,TRBJ1-1,TRBV21-1,-,-
TGTGCCAGCTCACCCTCGGCCCTAGCGACGTACGAGCAGTACTTC,CASSPSALATYEQYF,TRBJ2-7,TRBV18,-,-
TGTGCCACCAGTGATGGCATGGGGGGACGGCTTAATGAAAAACTGTTTTTT,CATSDGMGGRLNEKLFF,TRBJ1-4,TRBV24-1,-,-
TGTGCCAGCAGCTTATTGGGGACAACGAACACCGGGGAGCTGTTTTTT,CASSLLGTTNTGELFF,TRBJ2-2,TRBV7-9,-,-
TGTGCCAGCTCACCTGCGGGACAGCATAGCAATCAGCCCCAGCATTTT,CASSPAGQHSNQPQHF,TRBJ1-5,TRBV18,-,TRBD1
TGTGCCAGCAGAAGGACAGGACAAGAGACCCAGTACTTC,CASRRTGQETQYF,TRBJ2-5,TRBV28,-,TRBD1
TGTGCCAGCAGCCCCCAAAGGACTAGCGGGAGCAATGAGCAGTTCTTC,CASSPQRTSGSNEQFF,TRBJ2-1,TRBV13,-,TRBD2
TGTGCCAGCTCACCACTAAAAAACAGGGGTGAGACCCAGTACTTC,CASSPLKNRGETQYF,TRBJ2-5,TRBV18,-,TRBD1
TGTGCCAGCAGTGAACTTCGGGGGACTGGCGGTGAGCAGTTCTTC,CASSELRGTGGEQFF,TRBJ2-1,TRBV6-1,-,-
TGTGCCAGCAGCGACCGGGACAGGGGTGGTCATACGCAGTATTTT,CASSDRDRGGHTQYF,TRBJ2-3,TRBV11-2,-,TRBD1
TGTGCCAGCAGTTCTAGCGGGAGGGCCTACGAGCAGTACTTC,CASSSSGRAYEQYF,TRBJ2-7,TRBV6-2/TRBV6-3,-,TRBD2
TGTGCCAGCAGCGGCTGGACTAGTGATAACAATGAGCAGTTCTTC,CASSGWTSDNNEQFF,TRBJ2-1,TRBV5-6,-,TRBD2
TGTGCCAGCAGGGCCGGGACTTGGGAGCAGTTCTTC,CASRAGTWEQFF,TRBJ2-1,TRBV2,-,-
TGCGCCAGCAGCTTGTTAGCGGGGAACTACGAGCAGTACTTC,CASSLLAGNYEQYF,TRBJ2-7,TRBV5-1,-,TRBD2
TGTGCCAGTACCCCCATGGGGGGAGGGCTAGGGACCCAGTACTTC,CASTPMGGGLGTQYF,TRBJ2-5,TRBV19,-,TRBD2
TGTGCCAGCAGTTATTCCGGGACAGGGGGTCATCAGCCCCAGCATTTT,CASSYSGTGGHQPQHF,TRBJ1-5,TRBV27,-,TRBD1
TGTGCCAGCAGGGGGACTAGTCAGGGCTCCTACGAGCAGTACTTC,CASRGTSQGSYEQYF,TRBJ2-7,TRBV27,-,TRBD2
TGTGCCAGCAGCTTATACAGGAAGAGCTACAATGAGCAGTTCTTC,CASSLYRKSYNEQFF,TRBJ2-1,TRBV7-9,-,-
TGTGCCAGTAGTATCGGGAGGGTTAGCACCGGGGAGCTGTTTTTT,CASSIGRVSTGELFF,TRBJ2-2,TRBV19,-,TRBD2
TGTGCCAGCAGTCAGCGCGACAGGGCTTACAATGAGCAGTTCTTC,CASSQRDRAYNEQFF,TRBJ2-1,TRBV27,-,TRBD1
TGTGCCAGCAGCCACTTGGTGGGAGGGCCTTCAAATGAGCAGTTCTTC,CASSHLVGGPSNEQFF,TRBJ2-1,TRBV5-4,-,TRBD2
TGTGCCAGCAGCCTCAGGGGTATGAACACTGAAGCTTTCTTT,CASSLRGMNTEAFF,TRBJ1-1,TRBV7-2,-,-
TGTGCCAGCTCCCAACAGGGGAGTCGAGAGACCCAGTACTTC,CASSQQGSRETQYF,TRBJ2-5,TRBV18,-,TRBD1
TGTGCCAGCAGTCCGACAGGGTTGCACTCACCCCTCCACTTT,CASSPTGLHSPLHF,TRBJ1-6,TRBV27,few,TRBD1
TGCGCCAGCAGCTTGTACCCCCAGGGCTCTGGAAACACCATATATTTT,CASSLYPQGSGNTIYF,TRBJ1-3,TRBV5-1,-,-
TGTGCCAGCAGTTACCCCGGACAGGGGTTGATCACTGAAGCTTTCTTT,CASSYPGQGLITEAFF,TRBJ1-1,TRBV6-2/TRBV6-3,few,TRBD1
TGCAGTGCTAGTCCAGCGGGAGGGTCAAACGGGGAGCTGTTTTTT,CSASPAGGSNGELFF,TRBJ2-2,TRBV20-1,-,TRBD2
TGCAGCGTTCGTCAGGGAATAAGCGATGAAAAACTGTTTTTT,CSVRQGISDEKLFF,TRBJ1-4,TRBV29-1,-,-
TGTGCCAGCAGCTGGCGGGGTGCTGAGCAGTTCTTC,CASSWRGAEQFF,TRBJ2-1,TRBV5-6,-,-
TGTGCCAGCAGTTACGGGACTAGCGGGAGCGGCGACACCGGGGAGCTGTTTTTT,CASSYGTSGSGDTGELFF,TRBJ2-2,TRBV7-4,-,TRBD2
TGTGCCAGCAGTCGACTAGCGGGAAAGCCTGAATACGAGCAGTACTTC,CASSRLAGKPEYEQYF,TRBJ2-7,TRBV27,-,TRBD2
TGTGCCAGCAGTTCACCGGGACAGGGGAGAACCGGGGAGCTGTTTTTT,CASSSPGQGRTGELFF,TRBJ2-2,TRBV28,-,TRBD1
TGTGCCAGCAGCTCCTCCGGGACTGGCTTAAGAGGTGAGCAGTTCTTC,CASSSSGTGLRGEQFF,TRBJ2-1,TRBV11-2,-,-
TGCGCCAGCAGTGAAAGGGTAGCGGGAGCGGAAGGTCGGATCTCCTACAATGAGCAGTTCTTC,CASSERVAGAEGRISYNEQFF,TRBJ2-1,TRBV10-1,-,TRBD2
TGTGCCAGCAGGCCGGGACTAGCGGGAACGAACACCGGGGAGCTGTTTTTT,CASRPGLAGTNTGELFF,TRBJ2-2,TRBV9,-,TRBD2
TGTGCCAGCAGACCAACCAGGCTGGCGGGAGGCGGAAACGGGGAGCTGTTTTTT,CASRPTRLAGGGNGELFF,TRBJ2-2,TRBV28,-,TRBD2
TGTGCCACCAGCAGGGTCGGTCAGCCCCAGCATTTT,CATSRVGQPQHF,TRBJ1-5,TRBV24-1,-,-
TGTGCTAGTGGTAAGACAGGGGGCGGGTACGAGCAGTACTTC,CASGKTGGGYEQYF,TRBJ2-7,TRBV12-5,-,TRBD1
TGTGCCAGCAGCTTCCGGACGGGGAGCTTTGAGACCCAGTACTTC,CASSFRTGSFETQYF,TRBJ2-5,TRBV5-4,-,-
TGTGCCAGCAGGATCGGGAGCTCCTACAATGAGCAGTTCTTC,CASRIGSSYNEQFF,TRBJ2-1,TRBV6-5,-,-
TGTGCCTGGTCTGCTAGCGGGTATTACGAGCAGTACTTC,CAWSASGYYEQYF,TRBJ2-7,TRBV30,few,TRBD2
TGTGCCAGCAGCTTAGCCGGCGGAACAATTGGGGAGACCCAGTACTTC,CASSLAGGTIGETQYF,TRBJ2-5,TRBV7-2,-,-
TGTGCCAGCAGTCCACAGGGGGCTGGCTATGGCTACACCTTC,CASSPQGAGYGYTF,TRBJ1-2,TRBV27,once,TRBD1
TGTGCCTGGAGTGTACAACCAGATACGCAGTATTTT,CAWSVQPDTQYF,TRBJ2-3,TRBV30,-,-
TGCGCCAGCAGCCTCAAGTTTGAGGAGACCCAGTACTTC,CASSLKFEETQYF,TRBJ2-5,TRBV4-1,-,-
TGTGCCAGCAGGACAGGGTTCAATTCACCCCTCCACTTT,CASRTGFNSPLHF,TRBJ1-6,TRBV27,-,TRBD1
TGTGCCAGCAGCGCCGCCGGGACAGGGTTACATTCCTACGAGCAGTACTTC,CASSAAGTGLHSYEQYF,TRBJ2-7,TRBV7-9,-,TRBD1
TGCGCCAGCAGCCAAGCCCCGGGAGCTGGCCCCTACGAGCAGTACTTC,CASSQAPGAGPYEQYF,TRBJ2-7,TRBV4-1,-,-
TGTGCCAGCAGTAAACTGACAGGGGCCACTGAAGCTTTCTTT,CASSKLTGATEAFF,TRBJ1-1,TRBV27,-,TRBD1